A selection of T cell receptor beta chains follows, all from one sample in a study of blood T cell repertoires in COVID-19. Method: immunoSEQ multiplex PCR; TCRdb's copy keeps in-frame clones and lacks some. The table has more than 140,000 clones, approximately 83% seen once. Specimen: peripheral blood. The receptors were sampled from a human donor in a cohort sampled during active COVID-19. Each CDR3 is given with its conserved first and last residue. The D gene is left open where the match is weak. A clone size is listed for some rows: how often the clone was seen (once, few, many), or a class if it is expanded.

v_call	clone_size	d_call	j_call	cdr3_nt	cdr3_aa
TRBV6-5	few	-	TRBJ1-3	TGTGCCAGCAGGACACAGGGCAGGGCCACCATATATTTT	CASRTQGRATIYF
TRBV3-1/TRBV3-2	once	-	TRBJ2-7	TGTGCCAGCAGCCAATATCTCACAGGGTACTACGAGCAGTACTTC	CASSQYLTGYYEQYF
TRBV9	-	-	TRBJ2-7	TGTGCCAGCAGCTTCGCGGGACAGCCCTACGAGCAGTACTTC	CASSFAGQPYEQYF
TRBV4-1	-	-	TRBJ1-2	TGCGCCAGCAGCCAAGGACGCGGGGGCCAGTTGGGCTACACCTTC	CASSQGRGGQLGYTF
TRBV28	once	TRBD2	TRBJ2-1	TGTGCCAGCACTAGGTTGGGGACTAGCGGCCCGGTAAAGAATGAGCAGTTCTTC	CASTRLGTSGPVKNEQFF
TRBV5-5	few	TRBD2	TRBJ2-7	TGTGCCAGCAGCTTCTTTAGCGGGAGCTACGAGCAGTACTTC	CASSFFSGSYEQYF
TRBV6-9	-	-	TRBJ2-4	TGTGCCAGCAGTTTTGCAGGGTACTGCCAACTCCTAGCCAAAAACATTCAGTACTTC	CASSFAGYCQLLAKNIQYF
TRBV6-4	-	TRBD2	TRBJ2-2	TGTGCCAGCAGCCGACTAGCGGGAGGCGACACCGGGGAGCTGTTTTTT	CASSRLAGGDTGELFF
TRBV6-5	few	-	TRBJ2-3	TGTGCCAGCAGTCGACTAGGTCGGGCAGATACGCAGTATTTT	CASSRLGRADTQYF
TRBV9	-	-	TRBJ1-5	TGTGCCAGCAGCGTAGAGGGGGAAGACAATCAGCCCCAGCATTTT	CASSVEGEDNQPQHF
TRBV4-1	-	-	TRBJ1-1	TGCGCCAGCAGCCAAGGGGGCAACAGGGACATGAACACTGAAGCTTTCTTT	CASSQGGNRDMNTEAFF
TRBV3-1/TRBV3-2	-	TRBD1	TRBJ2-1	TGTGCCAGCAGCCAATACGTAGGACAGGGCGTGGAGGAGCAGTTCTTC	CASSQYVGQGVEEQFF
TRBV5-1	-	TRBD1	TRBJ2-7	TGCGCCAGCAGCGCACAGGGGACCTACGAGCAGTACTTC	CASSAQGTYEQYF
TRBV18	-	-	TRBJ2-1	TGTGCCAGCTCACCACGGACATCTACCTACAATGAGCAGTTCTTC	CASSPRTSTYNEQFF
TRBV30	-	-	TRBJ2-3	TGTGCCTGGAGTTTCGGGATAGATACGCAGTATTTT	CAWSFGIDTQYF
TRBV18	-	TRBD1	TRBJ2-3	TGTGCCAGCTCACCAGCAGGGGGTCCAGATACGCAGTATTTT	CASSPAGGPDTQYF